The T cell receptor beta chain described here comes from a study of early T cells in non-severe SARS-CoV-2 infection. The wider study: Alpha and beta chains were unpaired, from unsorted whole-blood bulk RNA. Study-wide results and limits: Sequences matched to VDJdb favored anti-spike CD8 responses, while private and CD4 specificities were missed.

Individual cDNA molecules carried attached unique molecular identifiers. MiXCR, applied by TCRdb to the 5' RACE reads, yields one record per CDR3 protein. The table includes tens of thousands of distinct CDR3 sequences, roughly 9.4% detected once. Germline CDR1 SQVTM, CDR2 ANQGSEA. The CDR3 runs 13 residues. Trimming left V 5 bases short and J 8 bases short, with 16 bases between. This clonotype occurred many times. The antigen remains unidentified. The sequencing input was whole blood. This clonotype was sampled from an adult who was a healthcare worker with PCR-confirmed SARS-CoV-2 infection or an uninfected control (not recorded which). The J gene is TRBJ2-1, the V gene TRBV29-1; D is undetermined. This chain's CDR3 is CSVKTTPLDEQFF. DNA for the CDR3: TGCAGCGTTAAGACCACCCCTCTGGATGAGCAGTTCTTC.